These 8 T cell receptor beta chains originate from one sample sequenced in a study of T cell responses to AZD1222 COVID-19 vaccine. The data were produced by immunoSEQ multiplex PCR, yet TCRdb's version contains in-frame clones alone and is incomplete. The table has about 140,000 clones, just over 90% seen once. The sequenced sample was peripheral blood, obtained on day 0 of MenACWY control vaccination. These TCRs come from an adult in good health.

The rearrangement links TRBV3-1 (or the pseudogene TRBV3-2) to TRBJ1-5; D is unclear. The V gene's germline CDR1 is LGHDT and CDR2 YNNKEL (reference sequence). V was pared by 0 bases and J by 3 bases, with 9 bases between. The CDR3 length is 15 residues. The CDR3 here is CASSQDPTDNQPQHF. The CDR3 DNA reads as TGTGCCAGCAGCCAAGATCCCACAGACAATCAGCCCCAGCATTTT.

The chain carries TRBV11-2 and TRBJ2-1; tentative D call: TRBD1 (5 bases). This CDR3 region has 15 residues. The V and J ends lost 2 bases and 0 bases respectively, with 8 bases between them. In germline, CDR1 is SGHAT, CDR2 FQNNGV. The CDR3, as DNA: TGTGCCAGCAGCTTAATAGACAGCTCCTACAATGAGCAGTTCTTC. It translates to CASSLIDSSYNEQFF.

The V and J genes are TRBV15 and TRBJ1-1; possible D gene TRBD1, 5 bases. This CDR3 comprises 13 residues. Germline loops: CDR1 LNHNV, CDR2 YYDKDF (reference sequence). V lost 5 bases and J lost 4, with 11 bases in between. The CDR3 reads CATSWGGGTEAFF. DNA of the CDR3: TGTGCCACCAGCTGGGGCGGCGGCACTGAAGCTTTCTTT.

The V gene is TRBV10-3, the J gene TRBJ2-1, with D unclear. V lost 6 bases to trimming and J lost 2 bases, with 5 bases between them. Germline assignment: CDR1 ENHRY and CDR2 SYGVKD. This CDR3 spans 12 amino acids. The CDR3 DNA reads as TGTGCCATCAGGGGCACCTACAATGAGCAGTTCTTC. It is translated as CAIRGTYNEQFF.

V usage is TRBV5-1 and J usage is TRBJ2-3; the match to TRBD1 covers 7 bases. Germline loops: CDR1 SGHRS, CDR2 YFSETQ. V lost 4 bases to trimming and J lost 2 bases; unmatched junction nucleotides: 10. The CDR3 covers 16 residues. DNA for the CDR3: TGCGCCAGCAGCGCCGGCCGGGACAGCTACACAGATACGCAGTATTTT. This sequence encodes CASSAGRDSYTDTQYF.

About this clone itself: The identical CDR3 is also encoded by other nucleotide sequences in the sample. The chain couples TRBV5-4 to TRBJ1-2; TRBD1 is a possible D gene (5 bases). Trimming shortened V by 4 bases and J by 2 bases, and 9 bases separated the two germline ends. This CDR3 has 13 residues. Germline lookup yields CDR1 SGHNT and CDR2 YYREEE (reference sequence). The CDR3 nucleotides are TGTGCCAGCAGCCCTGACAGAAACTATGGCTACACCTTC. Protein product: CASSPDRNYGYTF.

This clone turned up a few times. The chain carries TRBV24-1 and TRBJ1-5; weak D call: TRBD1 (6 bases). The V end lost 2 bases, the J end lost 4 bases, and 23 bases lay between the germline ends. This CDR3 has 19 residues. Germline V gives CDR1 KGHDR, CDR2 SFDVKD. The CDR3 sequence is CATSDSASGAWDGNQPQHF. In DNA, the CDR3 is TGTGCCACCAGTGATTCGGCCTCAGGGGCCTGGGATGGGAATCAGCCCCAGCATTTT.

V is TRBV15 and J is TRBJ2-7; possible D gene TRBD1, 6 bases. CDR3 length: 15 residues. In germline, CDR1 is LNHNV, CDR2 YYDKDF (reference sequence). V lost 1 base and J lost 3, with 13 bases in between. CDR3 DNA sequence: TGTGCCACCAGCAGAGTTCGTGGCAGGGGCTACGAGCAGTACTTC. This gives the protein CATSRVRGRGYEQYF.